One T cell receptor (beta chain) is described in this entry. No antigen is known for it. RNA transcripts yielded amplified TCR beta CDR3 regions. TCR CDR3 underwent first-round RT-PCR with the HTBI primer set. TCRdb passed the multiplex PCR reads through MiXCR, listing each CDR3 protein once. The profile shows 390,000 or so distinct CDR3 sequences, roughly 14% of them singletons. The source of the sample is a study of T cells in Graves' hyperthyroidism and ophthalmopathy. Broader study findings: Blood samples included most of the expanded thyroid clonotypes exceeding 0.001.

V was pared by 4 bases and J by 2 bases, with 15 bases between. The CDR3 runs 15 residues. CDR1 and CDR2 (germline): SGHRS, YFSETQ. The rearrangement joins TRBV5-1 to TRBJ1-2; D perhaps matches TRBD1 (6 bases). The sample consisted of blood. This receptor was obtained from a man aged 18 to 35 with Graves' ophthalmopathy. CDR3 nucleotides: TGCGCCAGCAGCAGGCTAACAGGGAAAAACTATGGCTACACCTTC. Its translation is CASSRLTGKNYGYTF.